The 18 T cell receptor beta chains below come from one sample, sequenced in a study of T-cell reconstitution after alpha-beta-depleted transplantation in children. The TCRbeta library was prepared with unique molecular identifiers. In TCRdb, the PCR reads were re-called with MiXCR into one record per CDR3 protein. The sample records about 610,000 distinct CDR3 sequences, about 11% being singletons. The sample in question was PBMCs from the stem cell graft donor, obtained from the stem cell graft. Receptors were obtained from a human donor who donated a stem cell graft to a child with acute myeloid leukemia.

This clonotype was counted only a few times. The V gene is TRBV11-2, the J gene TRBJ2-3; D uncertain. Germline V gene sequence: CDR1 SGHAT, CDR2 FQNNGV. Trimming took off 0 bases at V and 2 bases at J, with 9 bases between the two ends. The CDR3 contains 15 residues. The CDR3 nucleotides are TGTGCCAGCAGCTTAGATCCACGACCCACAGATACGCAGTATTTT. Amino acid sequence: CASSLDPRPTDTQYF. Full variable domain (rest looked up from reference TRBV11-2 and TRBJ2-3): EAGVAQSPRYKIIEKRQSVAFWCNPISGHATLYWYQQILGQGPKLLIQFQNNGVVDDSQLPKDRFSAERLKGVDSTLKIQPAKLEDSAVYLCASSLDPRPTDTQYFGPGTRLTVL.

In this sample, this clonotype turned up many times. The V and J genes are TRBV7-9 and TRBJ2-1, with TRBD2 identical over 9 bases. Germline CDR1 reads SEHNR; CDR2 reads FQNEAQ (reference sequence). The CDR3 spans 16 residues. J gave up 2 bases and V 1 base, and 3 bases lay outside the gene matches. DNA of the CDR3: TGTGCCAGCAGCTTAGACGGCGGGAGGGCCTACAATGAGCAGTTCTTC. Encoded protein: CASSLDGGRAYNEQFF.

There are a few counts of this clonotype. The chain joins TRBV4-2 to TRBJ2-7, with 14 bases that match TRBD2. V was clipped by 4 bases and J by 0 bases; unmatched bases: 8. Germline loops: CDR1 LGHNA, CDR2 YNFKEQ. This CDR3 spans 18 amino acids. CDR3: CASSPGGLAGGVSYEQYF. CDR3 in DNA: TGTGCCAGCAGCCCTGGCGGACTAGCGGGAGGAGTCTCCTACGAGCAGTACTTC.

At least ten counts were recorded for this clonotype. The rearrangement links TRBV20-1 to TRBJ2-2, with TRBD2 matching over 10 bases. The trim removed 5 bases at V and 4 bases at J, leaving 7 bases unmatched. The CDR3 has 15 residues. Germline assignment: CDR1 DFQATT and CDR2 SNEGSKA (reference sequence). CDR3 residues: CSARIAGGPTGELFF. The CDR3 DNA is TGCAGTGCTCGAATAGCGGGAGGCCCCACCGGGGAGCTGTTTTTT.

This chain joins TRBV12-3 or TRBV12-4 and TRBJ1-5; 8 bases are a match to TRBD1. The V and J ends lost 5 bases and 6 bases, in that order; junction bases with no gene match: 12. The CDR3 has 16 amino acids. The chain's CDR3 is CASSTETGASVQPQHF. The CDR3 DNA follows: TGTGCCAGCAGTACCGAGACAGGGGCCTCGGTTCAGCCCCAGCATTTT.

In its sample, this clonotype was seen many times. This sequence joins TRBV20-1 and TRBJ2-7, with a possible D match to TRBD2 (6 bases). The CDR3 is made up of 11 amino acids. Germline assignment: CDR1 DFQATT and CDR2 SNEGSKA (reference sequence). V shed 4 bases and J shed 3 bases, with 7 bases lying between them. CDR3 sequence reads: CSATDYYEQYF. Written as DNA, the CDR3 is TGCAGTGCTACGGACTACTACGAGCAGTACTTC.

This clonotype has a count of ten or more. The V gene is TRBV2, the J gene TRBJ2-7; 9 bases line up with TRBD2. The CDR3 covers 14 residues. The V segment lost 5 bases and the J segment 2 bases; nucleotides outside the gene matches: 4. Germline V gene sequence: CDR1 SNHLY, CDR2 FYNNEI. CDR3 amino acids: CASSLAGTTYEQYF. The CDR3 nucleotides are TGTGCCAGCAGTCTAGCGGGGACAACCTACGAGCAGTACTTC.

This clonotype was detected a few times. The chain is built from TRBV20-1 and TRBJ2-3, with 7 bases matching TRBD2. J lost 3 bases, V lost 0 bases, and 15 bases had no gene match. CDR1 DFQATT and CDR2 SNEGSKA come from the germline V gene (reference sequence). This CDR3 contains 18 residues. The CDR3 DNA reads as TGCAGTGCTAGAGATGGGGGGTTTGGCGGGAGAGAGACAGATACGCAGTATTTT. It translates to CSARDGGFGGRETDTQYF.

This clonotype was recorded many times. The chain combines TRBV7-2 with TRBJ2-7, with TRBD2 matching 7 bases. Germline-derived CDR1 and CDR2 are SGHTA and FQGNSA. The J segment lost 7 bases and the V segment lost 0 bases, leaving 6 bases of the junction unmatched. The CDR3 runs 14 residues. DNA of the CDR3: TGTGCCAGCAGCTTAGCAACGACTAGCCGGGAGCAGTACTTC. Translating gives CASSLATTSREQYF. The full variable domain, rest sourced from reference TRBV7-2 and TRBJ2-7, is GAGVSQSPSNKVTEKGKDVELRCDPISGHTALYWYRQSLGQGLEFLIYFQGNSAPDKSGLPSDRFSAERTGGSVSTLTIQRTQQEDSAVYLCASSLATTSREQYFGPGTRLTVT.

The rearrangement joins TRBV2 to TRBJ2-1; 8 bases line up with TRBD2. The germline V gene has CDR1 SNHLY and CDR2 FYNNEI. After removal of 6 bases from V and 0 bases from J, the junction contained 13 bases not matched to a gene. This CDR3 is 18 amino acids long. CDR3 protein: CASRVSLGREASYNEQFF. The CDR3 DNA is TGTGCCAGCAGGGTGTCCCTGGGGCGGGAGGCCTCCTACAATGAGCAGTTCTTC. Together with reference TRBV2 and TRBJ2-1, the CDR3 gives the full variable domain: EPEVTQTPSHQVTQMGQEVILRCVPISNHLYFYWYRQILGQKVEFLVSFYNNEISEKSEIFDDQFSVERPDGSNFTLKIRSTKLEDSAMYFCASRVSLGREASYNEQFFGPGTRLTVL.

The sample holds a few counts of this clonotype. The rearrangement joins TRBV29-1 to TRBJ1-5, with D tentatively TRBD1 (5 bases). The CDR3 is 12 residues long. The germline gives CDR1 SQVTM, CDR2 ANQGSEA. The V gene lost 1 base and the J gene lost 7 bases, with 8 bases spanning the gap. The CDR3 bases are TGCAGCGTTGAAGGCAGGGCGCAGCCCCAGCATTTT. It yields the protein CSVEGRAQPQHF.

Only a few counts were recorded for this clonotype. This chain connects TRBV7-2 to TRBJ2-1; D perhaps matches TRBD2 (6 bases). V shed 5 bases and J shed 7 bases, with 15 bases lying between them. The CDR3 covers 14 residues. Germline V gene sequence: CDR1 SGHTA, CDR2 FQGNSA. CDR3 protein: CASSPTGVRNEQFF. DNA for the CDR3: TGTGCCAGCAGCCCCACGGGAGTGAGGAATGAGCAGTTCTTC.

The V gene is TRBV29-1, the J gene TRBJ2-5; D ambiguous. Trimming cost V 5 bases and J 1 base, with 17 bases left between them. The CDR3 contains 15 residues. Germline V CDR1 and CDR2: SQVTM, ANQGSEA. The CDR3 loop reads CSVYGVLSPQETQYF. The CDR3 nucleotides read TGCAGCGTTTATGGCGTCCTGTCTCCCCAAGAGACCCAGTACTTC.

This sequence joins TRBV3-1 and TRBJ2-1; 9 nucleotides line up with TRBD1. The V and J ends lost 4 bases and 15 bases, in that order; junction bases with no gene match: 10. Germline values: CDR1 LGHDT, CDR2 YNNKEL (reference sequence). This CDR3 comprises 13 residues. The CDR3 region is CASSPSGTGSLFF. CDR3 coding DNA: TGTGCCAGCAGCCCGAGTGGGACAGGGAGTTTGTTCTTC.

The chain is built from TRBV4-2 and TRBJ2-1, with 11 positions matching TRBD1. CDR1 LGHNA and CDR2 YNFKEQ come from the germline V gene. V dropped 2 bases and J dropped 5; count of bases not matched to a gene: 8. The CDR3 spans 17 residues. CDR3 coding DNA: TGTGCCAGCAGCCAACTTAGCGGGACAGGGGGAAACAATGAGCAGTTCTTC. Protein sequence: CASSQLSGTGGNNEQFF.

This clonotype appeared a few times. V and J are TRBV15 and TRBJ1-5, with 9 bases matching TRBD1. The CDR3 is made up of 16 amino acids. V trimming: 0 bases; J trimming: 0 bases; junction bases outside the gene matches: 0. Germline values: CDR1 LNHNV, CDR2 YYDKDF (reference sequence). Written as DNA, the CDR3 is TGTGCCACCAGCAGAGAGACAGGGGGTAGCAATCAGCCCCAGCATTTT. Protein: CATSRETGGSNQPQHF.

The table lists this clonotype with many counts. The J gene is TRBJ2-1, the V gene TRBV29-1; 8 nucleotides align to TRBD1. Germline CDR1 reads SQVTM; CDR2 reads ANQGSEA. This CDR3 is built from 18 residues. V trimming: 3 bases; J trimming: 0 bases; junction bases outside the gene matches: 13. This CDR3 reads CSVESGRGLGGSYNEQFF. DNA for the CDR3: TGCAGCGTTGAGAGCGGCAGGGGGCTAGGCGGCTCCTACAATGAGCAGTTCTTC.

The chain couples TRBV25-1 to TRBJ2-2, with D possibly TRBD2 on 7 matching bases. Looked up from germline, CDR1 is MGHDK and CDR2 is SYGVNS. This CDR3 has 16 amino acids. Trimming shortened V by 4 bases and J by 8 bases, and 20 bases separated the two germline ends. For the CDR3, the DNA is TGTGCCAGCAGTGTATCCCCGGGGGCGGGAGTGGGGGAGCTGTTTTTT. Its protein product is CASSVSPGAGVGELFF. The entire variable domain, with the rest obtained from reference TRBV25-1 and TRBJ2-2, is as follows: EADIYQTPRYLVIGTGKKITLECSQTMGHDKMYWYQQDPGMELHLIHYSYGVNSTEKGDLSSESTVSRIRTEHFPLTLESARPSHTSQYLCASSVSPGAGVGELFFGEGSRLTVL.